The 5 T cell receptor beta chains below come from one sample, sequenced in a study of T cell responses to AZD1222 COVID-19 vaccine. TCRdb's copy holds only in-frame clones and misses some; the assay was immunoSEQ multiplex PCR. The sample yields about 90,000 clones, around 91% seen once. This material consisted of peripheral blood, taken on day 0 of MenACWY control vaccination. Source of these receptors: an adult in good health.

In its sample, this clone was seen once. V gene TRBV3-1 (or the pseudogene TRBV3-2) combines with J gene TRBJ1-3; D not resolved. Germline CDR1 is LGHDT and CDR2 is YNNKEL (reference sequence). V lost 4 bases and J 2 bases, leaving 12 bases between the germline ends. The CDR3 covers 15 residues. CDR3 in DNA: TGTGCCAGCAGCCGATCCGGGCTACCTGGAAACACCATATATTTT. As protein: CASSRSGLPGNTIYF.

DNA of the CDR3: TGTGCCAGCAGCAAAGAGGGGGGTCCCGGGACTAGGGTGGAGACCCAGTACTTC. Its protein is CASSKEGGPGTRVETQYF. The gene calls are TRBV21-1 and TRBJ2-5; TRBD2, the table's D call, was not compared with the DNA. TRBV21-1 is flagged as a pseudogene. The CDR3 runs to 18 residues.

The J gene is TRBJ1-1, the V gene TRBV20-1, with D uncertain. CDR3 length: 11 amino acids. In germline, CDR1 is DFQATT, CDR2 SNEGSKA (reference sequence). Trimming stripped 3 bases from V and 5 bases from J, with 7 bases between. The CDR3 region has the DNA TGCAGTGCTAGCGGTGGGACTGAAGCTTTCTTT. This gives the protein CSASGGTEAFF.

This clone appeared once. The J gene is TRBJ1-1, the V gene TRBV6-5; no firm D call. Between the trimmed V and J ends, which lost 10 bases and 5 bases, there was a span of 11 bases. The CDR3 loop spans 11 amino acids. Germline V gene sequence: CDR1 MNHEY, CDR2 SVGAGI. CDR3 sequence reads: CATGRGTEAFF. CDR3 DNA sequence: TGTGCCACCGGCCGGGGAACTGAAGCTTTCTTT.

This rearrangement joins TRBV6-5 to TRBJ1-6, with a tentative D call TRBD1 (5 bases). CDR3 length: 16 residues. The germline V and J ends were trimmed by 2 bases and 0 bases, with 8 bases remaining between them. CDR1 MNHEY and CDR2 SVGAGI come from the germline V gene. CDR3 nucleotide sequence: TGTGCCAGCAGTTACGGGGGAAGCTCCTATAATTCACCCCTCCACTTT. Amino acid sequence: CASSYGGSSYNSPLHF.